The clone carrying this T cell receptor (beta chain) showed up just once. Its antigen remains unknown. The record originates from a study of OX40 agonist ivuxolimab in advanced cancers. Broader study findings: CD4+ and CD8+ blood T cells expanded clonally by week 6 at 0.1 to 3.0 mg/kg.

Produced via immunoSEQ multiplex PCR; TCRdb's table is partial and in-frame only. The sample holds around 66,000 clones, about 85% seen once. Trimming pared 5 bases from V and 2 bases from J, leaving 15 bases between. Germline V gene lookup returns CDR1 SGHAT and CDR2 FQNNGV. This CDR3 has 15 residues. This TCR came from an adult with an advanced solid tumor such as melanoma, head and neck, liver or kidney cancer. The V and J genes are TRBV11-2 and TRBJ1-2, with D hard to call. The specimen was CD4+ or CD8+ T cells sorted from blood, collected in a trial of the OX40 agonist ivuxolimab. CDR3 sequence reads: CASSLMEGFNYGYTF. CDR3 DNA: TGTGCCAGCAGCCTCATGGAGGGCTTCAACTATGGCTACACCTTC. The full variable domain, in which reference TRBV11-2 and TRBJ1-2 provide the parts outside the CDR3, is EAGVAQSPRYKIIEKRQSVAFWCNPISGHATLYWYQQILGQGPKLLIQFQNNGVVDDSQLPKDRFSAERLKGVDSTLKIQPAKLEDSAVYLCASSLMEGFNYGYTFGSGTRLTVV.